Sequencing of this T cell receptor (beta chain) was carried out in a study of blood T cell repertoires in COVID-19. Study context: Samples came from the United States, Italy and Spain, spanning acute and convalescent COVID-19. Sources were T cells, B-cell-depleted T cells, or PBMCs; the material itself was cDNA or gDNA.

Per the germline V gene, CDR1 is MDHEN and CDR2 is SYDVKM. The CDR3 spans 16 residues. V was pared by 4 bases and J by 3 bases, with 16 bases between. Per the original methods: Using reference gene primer amplification, nucleated cell counts were estimated. Here immunoSEQ multiplex PCR was the method, and the copy in TCRdb shows in-frame clones only, minus some. That table supplies the V and J calls and clone size; D and trimming were determined from the DNA. This sample has tens of thousands of clones, with about 86% found just once. The clonotype was recovered from a man aged 65 to 79 with acute or convalescent COVID-19. The rearrangement links TRBV28 to TRBJ1-3, with D possibly TRBD1 on 6 matching bases. Sequencing was performed on peripheral blood. CDR3 region: CASSSPGTNVGNTIYF. The CDR3 nucleotides read TGTGCCAGCAGTTCCCCCGGGACAAACGTTGGAAACACCATATATTTT.